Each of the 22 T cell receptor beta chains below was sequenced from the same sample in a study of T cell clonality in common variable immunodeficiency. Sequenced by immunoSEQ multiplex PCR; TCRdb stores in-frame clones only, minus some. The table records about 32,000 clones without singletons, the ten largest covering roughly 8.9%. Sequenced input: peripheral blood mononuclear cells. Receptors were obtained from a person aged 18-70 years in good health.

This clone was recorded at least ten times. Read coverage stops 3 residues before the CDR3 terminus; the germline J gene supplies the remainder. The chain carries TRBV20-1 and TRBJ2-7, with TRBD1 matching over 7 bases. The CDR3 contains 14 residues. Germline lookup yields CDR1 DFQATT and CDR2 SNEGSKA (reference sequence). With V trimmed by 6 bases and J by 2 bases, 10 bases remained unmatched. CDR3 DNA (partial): TGCAGTGCCCACAAGGGACAGCCGCCCTACGAG. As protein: CSAHKGQPPYE. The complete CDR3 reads CSAHKGQPPYEQYF.

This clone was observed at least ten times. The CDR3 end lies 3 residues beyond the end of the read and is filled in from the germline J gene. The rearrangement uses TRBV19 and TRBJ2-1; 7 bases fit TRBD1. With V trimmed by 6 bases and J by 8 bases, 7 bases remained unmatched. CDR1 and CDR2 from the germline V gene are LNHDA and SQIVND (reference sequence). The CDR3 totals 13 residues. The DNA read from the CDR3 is TGTGCCAGTAGGAAGGACAGGATGGATGAG. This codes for CASRKDRMDE. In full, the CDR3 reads CASRKDRMDEQFF.

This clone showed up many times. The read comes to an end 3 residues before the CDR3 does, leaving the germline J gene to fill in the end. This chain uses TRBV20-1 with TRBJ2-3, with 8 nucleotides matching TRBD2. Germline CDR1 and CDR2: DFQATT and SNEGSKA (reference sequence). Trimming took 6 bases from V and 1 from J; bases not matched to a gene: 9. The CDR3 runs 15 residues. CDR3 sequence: CSAVGGLAGTDTQYF. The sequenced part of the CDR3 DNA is TGCAGTGCCGTGGGAGGACTAGCTGGCACAGATACG.

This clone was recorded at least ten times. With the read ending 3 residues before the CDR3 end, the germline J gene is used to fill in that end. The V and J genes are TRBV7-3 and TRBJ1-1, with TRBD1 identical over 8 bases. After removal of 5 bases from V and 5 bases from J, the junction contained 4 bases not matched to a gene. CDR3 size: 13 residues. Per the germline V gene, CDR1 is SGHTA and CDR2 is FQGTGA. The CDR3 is CASSPDRVTEAFF. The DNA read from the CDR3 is TGTGCCAGCAGCCCGGACAGGGTGACTGAA.

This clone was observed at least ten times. CDR3 amino acids: CASSLQVPETQYF. The part of the CDR3 DNA that was read is TGTGCCAGCAGCTTACAGGTCCCGGAGACC. The rearrangement joins TRBV6-8 to TRBJ2-5; TRBD1 might be the D (5 bases). The CDR3 goes on 3 residues after the read ends, and that part is filled in from the germline J gene. This CDR3 contains 13 residues. Germline values: CDR1 MNHGY, CDR2 SAAAGT. V was cut by 6 bases and J by 5 bases, with 13 bases left in between.

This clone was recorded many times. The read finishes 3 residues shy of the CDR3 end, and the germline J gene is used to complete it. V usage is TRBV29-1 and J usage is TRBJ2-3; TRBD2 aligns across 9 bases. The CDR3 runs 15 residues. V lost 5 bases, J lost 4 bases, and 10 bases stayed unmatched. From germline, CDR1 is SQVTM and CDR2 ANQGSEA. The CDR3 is CSVPLGAGGSDTQYF. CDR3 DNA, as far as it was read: TGCAGCGTTCCATTAGGAGCGGGAGGTTCAGATACG.

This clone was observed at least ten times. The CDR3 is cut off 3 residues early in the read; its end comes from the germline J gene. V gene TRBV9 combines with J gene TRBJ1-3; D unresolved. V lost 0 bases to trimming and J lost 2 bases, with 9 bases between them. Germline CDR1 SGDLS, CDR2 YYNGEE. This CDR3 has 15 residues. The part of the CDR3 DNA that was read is TGTGCCAGCAGCGTAGAGCAATCACCTGGAAACACC. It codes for CASSVEQSPGNT. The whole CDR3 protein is CASSVEQSPGNTIYF.

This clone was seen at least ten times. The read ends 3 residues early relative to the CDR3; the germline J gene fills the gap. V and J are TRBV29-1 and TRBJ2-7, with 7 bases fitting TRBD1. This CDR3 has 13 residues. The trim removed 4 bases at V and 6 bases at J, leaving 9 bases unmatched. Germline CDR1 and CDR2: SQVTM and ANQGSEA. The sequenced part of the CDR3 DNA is TGCAGCGTTGGGGACAGATCCCCTCCCGAG. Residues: CSVGDRSPPE. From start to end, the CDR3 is CSVGDRSPPEQYF.

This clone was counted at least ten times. The covered CDR3 bases are TGCAGTGCTAGGAGCGGCACCTGGAACATT. It specifies CSARSGTWNI. The whole CDR3 is CSARSGTWNIQYF. The chain carries TRBV20-1 and TRBJ2-4; D perhaps matches TRBD2 (5 bases). The read gets to within 3 residues of the CDR3 end, and the germline J gene fills in the rest. CDR3 length equals 13 residues. Trimming removed 3 bases from V and 7 bases from J, with 13 bases in between. Per the germline V gene, CDR1 is DFQATT and CDR2 is SNEGSKA (reference sequence).

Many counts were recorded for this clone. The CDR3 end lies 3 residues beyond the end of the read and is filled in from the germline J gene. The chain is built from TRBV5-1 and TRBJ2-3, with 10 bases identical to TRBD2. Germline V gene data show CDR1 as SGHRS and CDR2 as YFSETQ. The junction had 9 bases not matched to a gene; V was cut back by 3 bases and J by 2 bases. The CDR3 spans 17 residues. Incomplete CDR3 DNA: TGCGCCAGCAGCTCCCGACTAGCGGGTTCCTACACAGATACG. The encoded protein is CASSSRLAGSYTDT. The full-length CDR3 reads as CASSSRLAGSYTDTQYF.

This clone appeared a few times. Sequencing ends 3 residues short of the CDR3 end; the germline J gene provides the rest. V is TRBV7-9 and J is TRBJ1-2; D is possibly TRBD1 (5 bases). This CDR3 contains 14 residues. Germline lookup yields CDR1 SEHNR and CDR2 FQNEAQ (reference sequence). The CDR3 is CASSLGLPSYDYTF. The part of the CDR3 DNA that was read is TGTGCCAGCAGCCTGGGACTTCCCTCCTACGAC.

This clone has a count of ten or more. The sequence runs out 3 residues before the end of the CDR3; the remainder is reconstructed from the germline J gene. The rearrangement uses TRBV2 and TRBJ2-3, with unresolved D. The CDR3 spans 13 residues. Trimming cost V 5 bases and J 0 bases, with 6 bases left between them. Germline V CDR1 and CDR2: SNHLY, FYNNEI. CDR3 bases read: TGTGCCAGCAGTACCCAGAGCACAGATACG. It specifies CASSTQSTDT. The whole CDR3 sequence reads CASSTQSTDTQYF.

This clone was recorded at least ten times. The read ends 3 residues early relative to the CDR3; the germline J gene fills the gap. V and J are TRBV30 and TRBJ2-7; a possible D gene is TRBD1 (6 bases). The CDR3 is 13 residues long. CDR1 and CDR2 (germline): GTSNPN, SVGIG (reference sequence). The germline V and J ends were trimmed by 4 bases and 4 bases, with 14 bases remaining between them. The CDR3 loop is CAWKGRGYYEQYF. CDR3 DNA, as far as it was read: TGTGCCTGGAAAGGTAGGGGGTATTACGAG.

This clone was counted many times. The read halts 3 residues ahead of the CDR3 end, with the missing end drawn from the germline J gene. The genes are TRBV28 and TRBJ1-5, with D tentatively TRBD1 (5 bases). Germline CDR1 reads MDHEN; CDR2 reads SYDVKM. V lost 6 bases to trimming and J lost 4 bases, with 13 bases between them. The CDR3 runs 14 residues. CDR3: CASSVRAGNQPQHF. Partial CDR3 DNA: TGTGCCAGCAGCGTCAGGGCTGGAAATCAGCCC.

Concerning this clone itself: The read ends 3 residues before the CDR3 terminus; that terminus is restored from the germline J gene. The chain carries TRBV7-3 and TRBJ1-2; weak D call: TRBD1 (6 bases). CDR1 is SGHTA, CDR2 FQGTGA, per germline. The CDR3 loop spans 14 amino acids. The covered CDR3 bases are TGTGCCAGCAGCCCCTGGGGGGGCACAGATACA. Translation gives CASSPWGGTDT. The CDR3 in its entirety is CASSPWGGTDTYTF.

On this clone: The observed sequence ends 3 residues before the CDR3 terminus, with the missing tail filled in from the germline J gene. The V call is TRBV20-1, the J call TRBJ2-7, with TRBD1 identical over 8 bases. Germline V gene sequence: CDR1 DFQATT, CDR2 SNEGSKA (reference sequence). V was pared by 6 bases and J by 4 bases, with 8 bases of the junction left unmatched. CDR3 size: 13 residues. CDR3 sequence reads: CSATDRAGYEQYF. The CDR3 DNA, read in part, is TGCAGTGCCACGGACAGGGCCGGGTACGAG.

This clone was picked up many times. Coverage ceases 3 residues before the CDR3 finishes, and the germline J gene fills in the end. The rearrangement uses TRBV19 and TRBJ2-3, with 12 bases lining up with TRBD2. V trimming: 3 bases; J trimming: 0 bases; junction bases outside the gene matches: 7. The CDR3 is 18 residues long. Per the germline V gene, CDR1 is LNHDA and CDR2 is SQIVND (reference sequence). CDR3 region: CASSIRLAGEPSTDTQYF. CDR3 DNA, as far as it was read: TGTGCCAGTAGTATTCGACTAGCGGGGGAACCAAGCACAGATACG. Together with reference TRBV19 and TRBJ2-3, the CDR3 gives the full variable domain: DGGITQSPKYLFRKEGQNVTLSCEQNLNHDAMYWYRQDPGQGLRLIYYSQIVNDFQKGDIAEGYSVSREKKESFPLTVTSAQKNPTAFYLCASSIRLAGEPSTDTQYFGPGTRLTVL.

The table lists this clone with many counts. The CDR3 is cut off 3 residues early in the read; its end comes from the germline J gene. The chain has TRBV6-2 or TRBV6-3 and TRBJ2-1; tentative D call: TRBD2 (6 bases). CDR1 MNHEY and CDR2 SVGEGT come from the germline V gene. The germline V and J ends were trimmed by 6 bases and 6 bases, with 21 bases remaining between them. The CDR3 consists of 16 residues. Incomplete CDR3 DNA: TGTGCCAGCAGCCGACACGGCGGGGAGCAAGGCAATGAG. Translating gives CASSRHGGEQGNE. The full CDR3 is CASSRHGGEQGNEQFF.

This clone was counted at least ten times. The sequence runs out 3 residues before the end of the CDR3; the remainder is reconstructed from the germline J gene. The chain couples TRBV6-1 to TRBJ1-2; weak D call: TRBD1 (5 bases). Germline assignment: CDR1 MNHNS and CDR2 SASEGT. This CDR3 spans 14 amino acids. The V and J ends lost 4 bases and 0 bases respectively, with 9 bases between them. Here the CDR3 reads CASSGTKTNYGYTF. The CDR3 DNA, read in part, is TGTGCCAGCAGTGGGACAAAAACTAACTATGGC.

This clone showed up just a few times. The DNA read from the CDR3 is TGCGCCAGCAGCTTGGAAAACAGGGTGTCACCG. Protein: CASSLENRVSP. The full CDR3 protein is CASSLENRVSPLFF. This chain links TRBV5-1 with TRBJ2-2; tentative D call: TRBD1 (6 bases). The observed sequence ends 3 residues before the CDR3 terminus, with the missing tail filled in from the germline J gene. The CDR3 covers 14 residues. Germline loops: CDR1 SGHRS, CDR2 YFSETQ.

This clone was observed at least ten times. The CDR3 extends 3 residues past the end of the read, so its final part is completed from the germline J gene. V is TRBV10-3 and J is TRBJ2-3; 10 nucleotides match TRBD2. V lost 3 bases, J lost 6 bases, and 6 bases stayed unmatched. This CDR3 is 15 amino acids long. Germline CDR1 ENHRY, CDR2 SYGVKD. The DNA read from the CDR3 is TGTGCCATCAGTGAAGGAACTAGCGGGACGGATACG. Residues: CAISEGTSGTDT. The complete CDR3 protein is CAISEGTSGTDTQYF.

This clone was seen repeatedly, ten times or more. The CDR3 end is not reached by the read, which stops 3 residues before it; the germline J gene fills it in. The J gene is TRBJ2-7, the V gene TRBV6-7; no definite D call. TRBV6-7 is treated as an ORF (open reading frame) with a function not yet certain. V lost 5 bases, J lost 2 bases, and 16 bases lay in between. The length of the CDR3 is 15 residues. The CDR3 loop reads CASSRPAQSTYEQYF. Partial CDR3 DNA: TGTGCCAGCAGTCGCCCAGCGCAGTCGACCTACGAG.